This T cell receptor beta chain was sequenced in a study of blood T cell repertoires in COVID-19 (dated by TCRdb to the early 2020s). Turning to the overall study: Samples from collaborators originated in the United States, Italy and Spain and spanned both the acute and convalescent phases of COVID-19. A de-identified subject ID, COVID-19 status, age in years and sex were almost always included in the sample metadata. The material from the prospective study consisted of cDNA or gDNA derived from T cells, B-cell-depleted T cells, or PBMCs. HLA class I and class II types, where available, came from metadata supplied by the sample provider rather than from assay-based typing. The dataset comprised deeply sampled blood TCRbeta repertoires from subjects exposed to, actively infected with, or recovered from COVID-19. The samples were drawn from two sources: the first 160 participants of the ongoing ImmuneRACE study, and over 950 subjects contributed by 6 global collaborators. The repertoires were released in a freely available public database meant as a resource for research on the immune response to SARS-CoV-2.

The immunoSEQ Assay, a bias-controlled multiplex PCR, was used to amplify TCRbeta CDR3 regions from genomic DNA. In the source study's methods: The number of nucleated cells in each sample was estimated from the amplification of reference gene primers within the assay. To quantify the absolute abundance of each unique TCRbeta CDR3 rearrangement, sequence reads were collapsed and filtered. For each sample, productive Simpson clonality was calculated by taking the square root of Simpson's diversity index across productive rearrangements. Entries here come from immuneACCESS through TCRdb and include only in-frame sequences with V and J called. Some clones fail to appear in such tables; in the studies checked, an unresolved V gene covers under half of the shortfall, and the cause of the remainder is unknown. V and J calls and clone size follow that table, whereas D and trimming were derived from the DNA. The sample profile shows tens of thousands of clones; more than 90% of them were found once. Clones ranked in the top ten supply roughly 9.7% of the sample.

What the authors observed across the whole study: The quantity of clinical and demographic metadata differed by source and by participant and was supplied without curation.

Regarding this clone: The target of this receptor is not known. Base qualities are not provided; no much larger clone lies one nucleotide away.

Whole blood was collected in K2EDTA tubes by collaborating institutions according to the institutions' own protocols. For TCRbeta analysis, collaborator samples were shipped as frozen whole blood, as isolated PBMCs, or as DNA extracted from either sample type. The CDR3 numbers 18 residues from cysteine through phenylalanine. CDR3 DNA is the only sequence kept; it has 54 bases, read in frame from the first base. The germline V and J ends show losses of 1 base and 4 bases respectively, and no gene match explains 10 bases of the junction. The germline V gene supplies CDR1 SGHTA and CDR2 FQGNSA. The chain is encoded by TRBV7-2 joined to TRBJ2-2, with 9 bases aligning to TRBD2. The sequence was obtained from a human donor in a cohort sampled during active COVID-19. What was sequenced was peripheral blood. The bases are TGTGCCAGCAGCTTAGGAGTGGCGGGAGGGCTTGGCACCGGGGAGCTGTTTTTT. This gives the protein CASSLGVAGGLGTGELFF.